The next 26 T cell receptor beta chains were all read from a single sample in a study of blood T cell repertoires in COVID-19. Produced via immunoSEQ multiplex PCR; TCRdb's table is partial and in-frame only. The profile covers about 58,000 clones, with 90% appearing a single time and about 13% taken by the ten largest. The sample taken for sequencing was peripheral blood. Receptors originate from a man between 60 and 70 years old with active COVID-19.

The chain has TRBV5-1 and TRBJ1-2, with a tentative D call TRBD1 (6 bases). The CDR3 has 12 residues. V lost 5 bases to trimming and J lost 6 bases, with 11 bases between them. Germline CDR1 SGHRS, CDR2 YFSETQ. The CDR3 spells CASRWDIDGYTF. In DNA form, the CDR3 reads TGCGCCAGCAGGTGGGACATCGATGGCTACACCTTC.

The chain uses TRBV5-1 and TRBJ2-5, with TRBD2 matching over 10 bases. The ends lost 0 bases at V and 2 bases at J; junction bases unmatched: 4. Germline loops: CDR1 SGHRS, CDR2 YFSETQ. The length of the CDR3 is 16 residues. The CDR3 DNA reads TGCGCCAGCAGCTTGGAGCCTAGCGGGGGTCAAGAGACCCAGTACTTC. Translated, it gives CASSLEPSGGQETQYF. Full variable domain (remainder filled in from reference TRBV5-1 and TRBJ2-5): KAGVTQTPRYLIKTRGQQVTLSCSPISGHRSVSWYQQTPGQGLQFLFEYFSETQRNKGNFPGRFSGRQFSNSRSEMNVSTLELGDSALYLCASSLEPSGGQETQYFGPGTRLLVL.

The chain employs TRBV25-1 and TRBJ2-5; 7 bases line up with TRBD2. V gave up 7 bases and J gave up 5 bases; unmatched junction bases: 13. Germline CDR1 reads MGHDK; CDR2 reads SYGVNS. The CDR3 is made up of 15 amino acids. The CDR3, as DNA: TGTGCCAGCACCGGGGGGACCGGGTGGTTGGAGACCCAGTACTTC. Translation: CASTGGTGWLETQYF.

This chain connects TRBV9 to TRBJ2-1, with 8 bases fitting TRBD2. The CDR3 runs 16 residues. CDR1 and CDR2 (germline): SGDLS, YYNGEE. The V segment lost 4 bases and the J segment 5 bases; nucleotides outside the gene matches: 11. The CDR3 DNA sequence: TGTGCCAGCAGCACATGGCGGCGGGGGGCTGACAATGAGCAGTTCTTC. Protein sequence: CASSTWRRGADNEQFF. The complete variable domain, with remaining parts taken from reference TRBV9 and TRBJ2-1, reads DSGVTQTPKHLITATGQRVTLRCSPRSGDLSVYWYQQSLDQGLQFLIQYYNGEERAKGNILERFSAQQFPDLHSELNLSSLELGDSALYFCASSTWRRGADNEQFFGPGTRLTVL.

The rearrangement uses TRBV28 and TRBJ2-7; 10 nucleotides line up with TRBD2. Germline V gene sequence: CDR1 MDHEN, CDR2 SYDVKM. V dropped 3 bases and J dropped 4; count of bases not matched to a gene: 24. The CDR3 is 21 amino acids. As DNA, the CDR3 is TGTGCCAGCAGTTTGAACCTCCCAGGAACCTACTCGATTAGCGGGAGGTACGAGCAGTACTTC. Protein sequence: CASSLNLPGTYSISGRYEQYF.

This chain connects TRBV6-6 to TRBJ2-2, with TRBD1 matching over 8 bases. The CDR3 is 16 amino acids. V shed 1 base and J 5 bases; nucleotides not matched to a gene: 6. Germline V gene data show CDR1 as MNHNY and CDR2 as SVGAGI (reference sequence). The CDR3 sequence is CASSYLGQAVTGELFF. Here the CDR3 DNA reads TGTGCCAGCAGTTACTTGGGACAGGCAGTAACCGGGGAGCTGTTTTTT.

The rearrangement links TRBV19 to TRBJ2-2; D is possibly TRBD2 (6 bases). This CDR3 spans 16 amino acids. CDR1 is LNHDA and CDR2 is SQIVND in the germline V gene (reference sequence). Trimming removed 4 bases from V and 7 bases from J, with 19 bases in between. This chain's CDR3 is CASSTTGGGLGGELFF. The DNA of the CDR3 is TGTGCCAGTAGTACTACAGGAGGAGGGCTCGGCGGGGAGCTGTTTTTT. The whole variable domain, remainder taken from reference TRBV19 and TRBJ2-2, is DGGITQSPKYLFRKEGQNVTLSCEQNLNHDAMYWYRQDPGQGLRLIYYSQIVNDFQKGDIAEGYSVSREKKESFPLTVTSAQKNPTAFYLCASSTTGGGLGGELFFGEGSRLTVL.

CDR3 nucleotide sequence: TGCGCCAGCAGCTTGGCCGGCGGTAGCACCGGGGAGCTGTTTTTT. Residues: CASSLAGGSTGELFF. This chain joins TRBV5-1 and TRBJ2-2, with D uncertain. CDR3 size: 15 residues. Trimming removed 0 bases at V and 4 bases at J, with 10 bases between. Germline loops: CDR1 SGHRS, CDR2 YFSETQ.

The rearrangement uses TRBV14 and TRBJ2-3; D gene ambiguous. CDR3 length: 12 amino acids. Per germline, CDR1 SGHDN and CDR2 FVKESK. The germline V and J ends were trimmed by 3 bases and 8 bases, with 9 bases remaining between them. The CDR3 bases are TGTGCCAGCAGCCAGGGCCTCTCTACGCAGTATTTT. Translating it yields CASSQGLSTQYF.

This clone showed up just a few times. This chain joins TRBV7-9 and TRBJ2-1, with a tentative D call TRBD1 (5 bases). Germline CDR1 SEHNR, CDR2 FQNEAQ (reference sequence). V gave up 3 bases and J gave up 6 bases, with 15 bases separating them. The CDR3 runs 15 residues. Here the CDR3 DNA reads TGTGCCAGCAGCTTTCGGGTTGGAAGGGGCAATGAGCAGTTCTTC. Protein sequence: CASSFRVGRGNEQFF.

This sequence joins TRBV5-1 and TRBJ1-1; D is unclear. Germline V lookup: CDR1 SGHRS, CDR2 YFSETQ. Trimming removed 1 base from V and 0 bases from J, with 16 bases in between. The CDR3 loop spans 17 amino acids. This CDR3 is CASSLSGSRTVNTEAFF. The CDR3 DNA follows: TGCGCCAGCAGCTTGTCCGGGTCTCGAACCGTGAACACTGAAGCTTTCTTT.

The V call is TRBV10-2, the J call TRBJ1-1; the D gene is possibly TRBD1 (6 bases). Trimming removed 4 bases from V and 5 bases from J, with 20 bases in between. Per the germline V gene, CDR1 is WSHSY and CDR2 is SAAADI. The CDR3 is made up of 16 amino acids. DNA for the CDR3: TGCGCCAGCAGTGGACTTCGTTCAGGGGTCGGGACTGAAGCTTTCTTT. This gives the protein CASSGLRSGVGTEAFF.

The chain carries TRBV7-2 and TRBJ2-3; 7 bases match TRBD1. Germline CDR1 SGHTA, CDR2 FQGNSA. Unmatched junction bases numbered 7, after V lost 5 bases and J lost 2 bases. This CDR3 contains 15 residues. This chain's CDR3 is CASSQGDTYTDTQYF. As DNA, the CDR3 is TGTGCCAGCAGCCAGGGGGACACGTACACAGATACGCAGTATTTT.

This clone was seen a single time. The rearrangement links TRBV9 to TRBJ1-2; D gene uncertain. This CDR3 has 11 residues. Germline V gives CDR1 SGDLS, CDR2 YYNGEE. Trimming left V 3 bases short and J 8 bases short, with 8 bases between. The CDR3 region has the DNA TGTGCCAGCAGCGCCTCTAAGGGCTACACCTTC. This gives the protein CASSASKGYTF.

The CDR3 loop reads CASSVYDQGKAKNIQYF. The CDR3 nucleotides read TGTGCCAGCAGTGTTTATGATCAGGGTAAAGCCAAAAACATTCAGTACTTC. V gene TRBV25-1 combines with J gene TRBJ2-4, with D possibly TRBD1 on 5 matching bases. CDR3 size: 17 residues. Germline CDR1 MGHDK, CDR2 SYGVNS. The ends were cut back, 4 bases at V and 0 bases at J, with 16 bases in the middle.

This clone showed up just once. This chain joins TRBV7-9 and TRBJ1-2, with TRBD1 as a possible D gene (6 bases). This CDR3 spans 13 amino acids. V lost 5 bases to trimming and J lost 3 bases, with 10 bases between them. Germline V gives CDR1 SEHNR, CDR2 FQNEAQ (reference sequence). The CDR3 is CASSLTGHYGYTF. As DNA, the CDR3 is TGTGCCAGCAGCCTAACAGGGCACTATGGCTACACCTTC.

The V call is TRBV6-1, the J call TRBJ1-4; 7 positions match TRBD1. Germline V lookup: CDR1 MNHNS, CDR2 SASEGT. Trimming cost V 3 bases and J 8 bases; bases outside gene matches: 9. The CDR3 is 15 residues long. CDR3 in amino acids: CASSDGGQLREKLFF. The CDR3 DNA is TGTGCCAGCAGTGACGGGGGACAGTTGAGGGAAAAACTGTTTTTT.

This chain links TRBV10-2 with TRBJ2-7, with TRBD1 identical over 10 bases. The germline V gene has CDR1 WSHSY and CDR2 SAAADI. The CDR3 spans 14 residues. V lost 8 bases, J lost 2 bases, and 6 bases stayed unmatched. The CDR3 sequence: CASWATGGPYEQYF. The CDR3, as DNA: TGCGCCAGCTGGGCGACAGGGGGCCCCTACGAGCAGTACTTC.

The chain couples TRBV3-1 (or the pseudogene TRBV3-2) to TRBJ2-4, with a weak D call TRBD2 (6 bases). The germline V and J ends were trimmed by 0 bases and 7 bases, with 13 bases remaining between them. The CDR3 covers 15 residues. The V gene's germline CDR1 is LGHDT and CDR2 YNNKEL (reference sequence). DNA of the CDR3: TGTGCCAGCAGCCAAGAATGGGCAGGGAGGAACATTCAGTACTTC. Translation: CASSQEWAGRNIQYF.

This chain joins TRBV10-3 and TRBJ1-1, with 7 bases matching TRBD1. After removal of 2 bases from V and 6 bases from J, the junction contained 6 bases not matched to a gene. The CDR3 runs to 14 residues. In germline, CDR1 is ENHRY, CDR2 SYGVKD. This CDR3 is CAISENRDRSEAFF. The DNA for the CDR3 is TGTGCCATCAGTGAGAACCGGGACAGATCTGAAGCTTTCTTT.

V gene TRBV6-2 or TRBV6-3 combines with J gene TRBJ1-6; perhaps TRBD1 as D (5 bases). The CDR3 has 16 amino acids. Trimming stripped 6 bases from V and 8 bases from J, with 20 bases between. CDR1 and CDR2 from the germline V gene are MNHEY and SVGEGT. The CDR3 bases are TGTGCCAGCAGCCTCTCCCGACAGTCCTCTTATTCACCCCTCCACTTT. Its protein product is CASSLSRQSSYSPLHF.

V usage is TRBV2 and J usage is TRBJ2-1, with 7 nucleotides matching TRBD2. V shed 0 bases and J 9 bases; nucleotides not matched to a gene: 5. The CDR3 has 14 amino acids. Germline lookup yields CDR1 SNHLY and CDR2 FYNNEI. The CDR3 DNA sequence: TGTGCCAGCAGTGAAGCGCAGCGCGGGAGTGAGCAGTTCTTC. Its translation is CASSEAQRGSEQFF. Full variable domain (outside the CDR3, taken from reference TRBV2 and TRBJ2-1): EPEVTQTPSHQVTQMGQEVILRCVPISNHLYFYWYRQILGQKVEFLVSFYNNEISEKSEIFDDQFSVERPDGSNFTLKIRSTKLEDSAMYFCASSEAQRGSEQFFGPGTRLTVL.

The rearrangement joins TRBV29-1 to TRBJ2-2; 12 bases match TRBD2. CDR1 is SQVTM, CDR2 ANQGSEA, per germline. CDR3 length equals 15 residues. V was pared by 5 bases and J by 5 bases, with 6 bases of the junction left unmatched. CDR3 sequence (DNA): TGCAGCGTTCCTTCCCTAGCGGGGGGGACCGGGGAGCTGTTTTTT. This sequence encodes CSVPSLAGGTGELFF.

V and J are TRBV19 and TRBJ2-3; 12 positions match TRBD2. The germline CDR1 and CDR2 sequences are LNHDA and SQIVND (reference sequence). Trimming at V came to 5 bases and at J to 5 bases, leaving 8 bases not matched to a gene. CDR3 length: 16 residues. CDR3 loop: CASSPRLAGVRDTQYF. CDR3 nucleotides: TGTGCCAGTAGTCCCAGACTAGCGGGAGTTAGAGATACGCAGTATTTT.

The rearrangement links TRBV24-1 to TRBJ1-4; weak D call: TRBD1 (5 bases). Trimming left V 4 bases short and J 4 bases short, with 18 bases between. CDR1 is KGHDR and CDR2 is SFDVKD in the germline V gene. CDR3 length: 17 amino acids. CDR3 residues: CATSDPYLLGLNEKLFF. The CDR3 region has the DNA TGTGCCACCAGTGACCCCTACCTCCTGGGGCTTAATGAAAAACTGTTTTTT.

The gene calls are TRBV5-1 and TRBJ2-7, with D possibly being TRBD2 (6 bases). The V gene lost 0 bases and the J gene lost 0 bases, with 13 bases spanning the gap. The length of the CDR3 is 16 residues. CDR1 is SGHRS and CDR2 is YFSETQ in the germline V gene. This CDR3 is CASSLGGAGRSYEQYF. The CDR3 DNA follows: TGCGCCAGCAGCTTGGGGGGAGCGGGCCGCTCCTACGAGCAGTACTTC.